This TCR beta chain was captured by sequencing in a study of tumor-infiltrating lymphocytes in localized non-small cell lung cancer. Background on the study: Patients included smokers and never-smokers with various histologies, some sampled after neoadjuvant chemotherapy. General observations from the study: Tumor T-cell fraction from TCR sequencing was not associated with recurrence-free survival (p = 0.61). Different pieces of the same tissue were used for each assay. Immunotypes IM1 and IM2 had similar TCR-derived T-cell fractions.

Here immunoSEQ multiplex PCR was the method, and the copy in TCRdb shows in-frame clones only, minus some. The data hold about 14,000 clones, with more than 65% observed a single time. CDR3 length: 16 residues. Germline V gives CDR1 LGHNA, CDR2 YNFKEQ. Trimming left V 4 bases short and J 7 bases short, with 20 bases between. As to this clone: Its antigen is as yet unknown.

The chain links TRBV4-2 to TRBJ1-5; possible D gene TRBD1, 5 bases. This TCR was sampled from a human donor with non-small cell lung cancer. The sample was lung tumor tissue. CDR3 residues: CASSPMGGTANQPQHF. Here the CDR3 DNA reads TGTGCCAGCAGCCCGATGGGCGGGACGGCTAACCAGCCCCAGCATTTT.